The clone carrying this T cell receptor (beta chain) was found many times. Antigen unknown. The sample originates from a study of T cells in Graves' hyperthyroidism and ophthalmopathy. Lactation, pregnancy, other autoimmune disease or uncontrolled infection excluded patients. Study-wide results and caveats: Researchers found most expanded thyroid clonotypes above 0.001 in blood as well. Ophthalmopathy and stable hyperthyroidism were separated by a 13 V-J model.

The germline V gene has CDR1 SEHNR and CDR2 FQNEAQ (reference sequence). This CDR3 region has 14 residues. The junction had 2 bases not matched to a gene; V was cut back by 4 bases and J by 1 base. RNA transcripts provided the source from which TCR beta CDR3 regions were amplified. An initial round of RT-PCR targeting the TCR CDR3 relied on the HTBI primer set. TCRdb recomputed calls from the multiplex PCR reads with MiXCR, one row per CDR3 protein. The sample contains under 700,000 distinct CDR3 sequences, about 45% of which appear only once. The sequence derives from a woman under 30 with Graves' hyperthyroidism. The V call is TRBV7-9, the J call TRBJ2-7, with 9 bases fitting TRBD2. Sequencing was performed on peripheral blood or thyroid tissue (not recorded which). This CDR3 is CASSYSGSSYEQYF. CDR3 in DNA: TGTGCCAGCAGCTATAGCGGGAGTTCCTACGAGCAGTACTTC.